The source of this T cell receptor (beta chain) is a study of lymphopenia after photon versus proton radiotherapy. Germline V gene sequence: CDR1 SGHDN, CDR2 FVKESK. The V end was cut by 5 bases, the J end by 3 bases, with 11 bases between. This CDR3 spans 13 amino acids. Whole-study results and caveats: Photon-treated patients lost naive T cells and TCR diversity; proton-treated stayed stable. Survival link was tested only in deceased patients; proton benefit remains a possibility. Post-nadir diversity loss with photons came from oligoclonal expansion, particularly CD8+ Temra cells.

Assay used: immunoSEQ multiplex PCR; TCRdb lists only in-frame clones, some missing. Among 60,000 or so clones listed, about 86% were seen once. About this clone: Its target is not known.

This clonotype was sampled from a man aged 35-49 years with gastric cancer. This chain links TRBV14 with TRBJ2-7, with a weak D call TRBD1 (5 bases). The specimen comprised peripheral blood, sampled from a patient treated with photon-based radiotherapy. CDR3 sequence (DNA): TGTGCCAGCAGCGAAGCCGACAGCTACGAGCAGTACTTC. Protein sequence: CASSEADSYEQYF.